This is a list of T cell receptor beta chains from one sample in a study of OX40 agonist ivuxolimab in advanced cancers. Some clones are missing from TCRdb's copy, which holds only in-frame ones; the method was immunoSEQ multiplex PCR. In the table there are about 83,000 clones, less than 90% of which are singletons. The material sequenced was CD4+ or CD8+ T cells sorted from blood, taken in a trial of the OX40 agonist ivuxolimab. These receptors all stem from an adult with an advanced solid tumor such as melanoma, head and neck, liver or kidney cancer. Both conserved end residues are part of each CDR3. Each record gives: V gene, D gene, clone size, J gene, CDR3 protein, CDR3 DNA. A D gene is named only where the DNA matches it firmly. Size tells how often a clone was seen (once, few, many) or the class of an expanded clone, and some rows leave it out.

v_gene: TRBV7-3; d_gene: TRBD1; abundance: NA; j_gene: TRBJ2-7; CDR3aa: CASSPGQVGTYEQYF; CDR3nt: TGTGCCAGCAGCCCCGGACAGGTCGGAACCTACGAGCAGTACTTC
v_gene: TRBV5-6; d_gene: NA; abundance: NA; j_gene: TRBJ2-6; CDR3aa: CASSPGTFYSGANVLTF; CDR3nt: TGTGCCAGCAGCCCCGGGACCTTTTACTCTGGGGCCAACGTCCTGACTTTC
v_gene: TRBV2; d_gene: TRBD2; abundance: NA; j_gene: TRBJ2-5; CDR3aa: CASPVWRGGIETQYF; CDR3nt: TGTGCCAGCCCTGTGTGGCGGGGGGGCATTGAGACCCAGTACTTC
v_gene: TRBV6-1; d_gene: TRBD1; abundance: NA; j_gene: TRBJ1-1; CDR3aa: CASSLDRDTEAFF; CDR3nt: TGTGCCAGCAGTTTAGACAGGGACACTGAAGCTTTCTTT
v_gene: TRBV5-4; d_gene: TRBD1; abundance: NA; j_gene: TRBJ2-7; CDR3aa: CASSLDRGSSYEQYF; CDR3nt: TGTGCCAGCAGCTTGGACAGGGGCTCATCCTACGAGCAGTACTTC
v_gene: TRBV6-1; d_gene: NA; abundance: NA; j_gene: TRBJ2-7; CDR3aa: CASSETREGEQYF; CDR3nt: TGTGCCAGCAGTGAAACCAGGGAAGGCGAGCAGTACTTC
v_gene: TRBV7-6; d_gene: TRBD1; abundance: NA; j_gene: TRBJ2-1; CDR3aa: CASSYGQGGNNEQFF; CDR3nt: TGTGCCAGCAGCTACGGACAGGGCGGGAACAATGAGCAGTTCTTC
v_gene: TRBV5-1; d_gene: NA; abundance: NA; j_gene: TRBJ2-6; CDR3aa: CASSLSTGGGSGANVLTF; CDR3nt: TGCGCCAGCAGCTTGTCGACAGGTGGCGGCTCTGGGGCCAACGTCCTGACTTTC
v_gene: TRBV5-1; d_gene: NA; abundance: NA; j_gene: TRBJ1-1; CDR3aa: CASSLQGPLTEAFF; CDR3nt: TGCGCCAGCAGCTTACAGGGACCGTTGACTGAAGCTTTCTTT
v_gene: TRBV12-1; d_gene: NA; abundance: once; j_gene: TRBJ2-7; CDR3aa: CASSVSTSSYEQYF; CDR3nt: TGTGCCAGCAGCGTCTCCACTAGCTCCTACGAGCAGTACTTC
v_gene: TRBV5-8; d_gene: NA; abundance: NA; j_gene: TRBJ1-1; CDR3aa: CASSLRSANTEAFF; CDR3nt: TGTGCCAGCAGCTTGAGGTCAGCAAACACTGAAGCTTTCTTT
v_gene: TRBV2; d_gene: TRBD2; abundance: NA; j_gene: TRBJ2-7; CDR3aa: CASDPSGGRRSSYEQYF; CDR3nt: TGTGCCAGCGACCCTAGCGGGGGGCGAAGGAGCTCCTACGAGCAGTACTTC
v_gene: TRBV29-1; d_gene: NA; abundance: NA; j_gene: TRBJ2-7; CDR3aa: CSVAFNDRLGYEQYF; CDR3nt: TGCAGCGTAGCATTTAATGACAGGCTAGGATACGAGCAGTACTTC
v_gene: TRBV4-3; d_gene: TRBD1; abundance: NA; j_gene: TRBJ1-2; CDR3aa: CASSQETGVYGYTF; CDR3nt: TGCGCCAGCAGCCAAGAGACAGGGGTCTATGGCTACACCTTC
v_gene: TRBV11-2; d_gene: TRBD1; abundance: NA; j_gene: TRBJ1-1; CDR3aa: CASSLQTGGVTEAFF; CDR3nt: TGTGCCAGCAGCCTACAAACAGGGGGCGTCACTGAAGCTTTCTTT
v_gene: TRBV30; d_gene: NA; abundance: NA; j_gene: TRBJ2-2; CDR3aa: CAWSVREPGELFF; CDR3nt: TGTGCCTGGAGTGTCCGTGAACCCGGGGAGCTGTTTTTT
v_gene: TRBV6-4; d_gene: NA; abundance: NA; j_gene: TRBJ2-3; CDR3aa: CASSDSTDTQYF; CDR3nt: TGTGCCAGCAGTGACAGCACAGATACGCAGTATTTT
v_gene: TRBV10-3; d_gene: NA; abundance: once; j_gene: TRBJ2-5; CDR3aa: CAISEGRGAETQYF; CDR3nt: TGTGCCATCAGTGAGGGTCGAGGGGCGGAGACCCAGTACTTC
v_gene: TRBV7-2; d_gene: TRBD1; abundance: NA; j_gene: TRBJ1-6; CDR3aa: CASSLWTGGESPLHF; CDR3nt: TGTGCCAGCAGCTTGTGGACAGGCGGTGAGTCACCCCTCCACTTT
v_gene: TRBV28; d_gene: NA; abundance: NA; j_gene: TRBJ1-1; CDR3aa: CASSFRGPEAFF; CDR3nt: TGTGCCAGCAGTTTCCGTGGGCCTGAAGCTTTCTTT
v_gene: TRBV5-4; d_gene: NA; abundance: NA; j_gene: TRBJ1-2; CDR3aa: CASSPGGGATANYGYTF; CDR3nt: TGTGCCAGCAGCCCTGGGGGAGGGGCGACAGCTAACTATGGCTACACCTTC
v_gene: TRBV27; d_gene: NA; abundance: few; j_gene: TRBJ1-1; CDR3aa: CASSLQGHNPEAFF; CDR3nt: TGTGCCAGCAGTTTGCAAGGACACAACCCTGAAGCTTTCTTT
v_gene: TRBV6-5; d_gene: TRBD1; abundance: once; j_gene: TRBJ1-1; CDR3aa: CASSLSGTGSKAFF; CDR3nt: TGTGCCAGCAGTCTTTCCGGGACAGGAAGTAAAGCTTTCTTT
v_gene: TRBV28; d_gene: NA; abundance: NA; j_gene: TRBJ1-2; CDR3aa: CASSTLGTYGYTF; CDR3nt: TGTGCCAGCAGTACCTTAGGCACCTATGGCTACACCTTC
v_gene: TRBV6-1; d_gene: NA; abundance: once; j_gene: TRBJ2-7; CDR3aa: CASSQQQAGYEQYF; CDR3nt: TGTGCCAGCAGTCAACAGCAAGCTGGTTACGAGCAGTACTTC
v_gene: TRBV5-4; d_gene: NA; abundance: NA; j_gene: TRBJ1-1; CDR3aa: CASKAQTSSNTEAFF; CDR3nt: TGTGCCAGCAAAGCACAGACATCCTCCAACACTGAAGCTTTCTTT
v_gene: TRBV4-3; d_gene: NA; abundance: NA; j_gene: TRBJ2-1; CDR3aa: CASSRYGGYNEQFF; CDR3nt: TGCGCCAGCAGCCGGTACGGTGGATACAATGAGCAGTTCTTC
v_gene: TRBV5-4; d_gene: NA; abundance: few; j_gene: TRBJ1-2; CDR3aa: CASSWMAGRGEGYTF; CDR3nt: TGTGCCAGCAGCTGGATGGCGGGCAGGGGAGAAGGCTACACCTTC
v_gene: TRBV27; d_gene: TRBD1; abundance: NA; j_gene: TRBJ1-4; CDR3aa: CASRKGQYEKLFF; CDR3nt: TGTGCCAGCAGAAAGGGACAGTATGAAAAACTGTTTTTT
v_gene: TRBV7-2; d_gene: NA; abundance: NA; j_gene: TRBJ1-2; CDR3aa: CASSPPGPSYYGYTF; CDR3nt: TGTGCCAGCAGCCCCCCCGGGCCCTCCTACTATGGCTACACCTTC
v_gene: TRBV30; d_gene: NA; abundance: NA; j_gene: TRBJ2-7; CDR3aa: CAWSLGGSTYEQYF; CDR3nt: TGTGCCTGGAGTCTCGGAGGGAGTACCTACGAGCAGTACTTC
v_gene: TRBV10-3; d_gene: NA; abundance: NA; j_gene: TRBJ2-3; CDR3aa: CAIQPTGALVNTQYF; CDR3nt: TGTGCCATCCAACCTACGGGGGCGTTGGTTAATACGCAGTATTTT
v_gene: TRBV11-2; d_gene: TRBD1; abundance: once; j_gene: TRBJ2-7; CDR3aa: CASSLGSTGQGGYEQYF; CDR3nt: TGTGCCAGCAGCTTAGGCTCTACGGGACAGGGTGGTTACGAGCAGTACTTC
v_gene: TRBV28; d_gene: TRBD1; abundance: NA; j_gene: TRBJ1-3; CDR3aa: CASDRATSGNTIYF; CDR3nt: TGTGCCAGCGACAGGGCCACCTCTGGAAACACCATATATTTT
v_gene: TRBV29-1; d_gene: NA; abundance: NA; j_gene: TRBJ2-4; CDR3aa: CSVEGGGKNIQYF; CDR3nt: TGCAGCGTTGAAGGTGGAGGCAAGAACATTCAGTACTTC
v_gene: TRBV2; d_gene: TRBD1; abundance: NA; j_gene: TRBJ1-1; CDR3aa: CASSEDRVAEAFF; CDR3nt: TGTGCCAGCAGTGAGGACAGGGTGGCTGAAGCTTTCTTT
v_gene: TRBV30; d_gene: NA; abundance: NA; j_gene: TRBJ1-4; CDR3aa: CAWSVQGEKLFF; CDR3nt: TGTGCCTGGAGTGTACAAGGAGAAAAACTGTTTTTT
v_gene: TRBV6-1; d_gene: NA; abundance: NA; j_gene: TRBJ2-7; CDR3aa: CASSFFGRDVEQYF; CDR3nt: TGTGCCAGCAGTTTTTTCGGCAGGGACGTCGAGCAGTACTTC
v_gene: TRBV30; d_gene: NA; abundance: NA; j_gene: TRBJ1-6; CDR3aa: CAWSSGNSPLHF; CDR3nt: TGTGCCTGGTCATCAGGGAATTCACCCCTCCACTTT
v_gene: TRBV2; d_gene: TRBD2; abundance: NA; j_gene: TRBJ2-5; CDR3aa: CASSEGLAGKGGETQYF; CDR3nt: TGTGCCAGCAGTGAAGGACTAGCGGGGAAGGGCGGGGAGACCCAGTACTTC
v_gene: TRBV30; d_gene: NA; abundance: NA; j_gene: TRBJ2-5; CDR3aa: CAWSGGVETQYF; CDR3nt: TGTGCCTGGAGTGGAGGGGTCGAGACCCAGTACTTC
v_gene: TRBV7-2; d_gene: NA; abundance: once; j_gene: TRBJ2-7; CDR3aa: CASITGGGYEQYF; CDR3nt: TGTGCCAGCATCACCGGCGGTGGCTACGAGCAGTACTTC
v_gene: TRBV6-5; d_gene: NA; abundance: NA; j_gene: TRBJ1-3; CDR3aa: CASSYKGFGNTIYF; CDR3nt: TGTGCCAGCAGTTACAAAGGGTTTGGAAACACCATATATTTT
v_gene: TRBV12-1; d_gene: NA; abundance: NA; j_gene: TRBJ2-7; CDR3aa: CASRRRGTGGCEQYF; CDR3nt: TGTGCCAGCAGGCGTCGCGGGACAGGGGGCTGCGAGCAGTACTTC
v_gene: TRBV5-1; d_gene: NA; abundance: NA; j_gene: TRBJ2-3; CDR3aa: CASSFAAPSDTQYF; CDR3nt: TGCGCCAGCAGCTTTGCAGCCCCTAGCGATACGCAGTATTTT
v_gene: TRBV27; d_gene: NA; abundance: once; j_gene: TRBJ2-1; CDR3aa: CASSKNYPGQPYNEQFF; CDR3nt: TGTGCCAGCAGTAAAAACTACCCGGGACAACCGTACAATGAGCAGTTCTTC
v_gene: TRBV2; d_gene: NA; abundance: NA; j_gene: TRBJ2-1; CDR3aa: CASRSNSADEQFF; CDR3nt: TGTGCCAGCAGATCCAACTCTGCGGATGAGCAGTTCTTC
v_gene: TRBV7-2; d_gene: NA; abundance: NA; j_gene: TRBJ1-1; CDR3aa: CASSSYGGLEAFF; CDR3nt: TGTGCCAGCAGCTCGTATGGGGGATTAGAAGCTTTCTTT
v_gene: TRBV29-1; d_gene: NA; abundance: NA; j_gene: TRBJ1-1; CDR3aa: CSVASDVGHTEAFF; CDR3nt: TGCAGCGTTGCCTCCGACGTCGGGCACACTGAAGCTTTCTTT
v_gene: TRBV6-6; d_gene: NA; abundance: NA; j_gene: TRBJ1-3; CDR3aa: CASSYSTGGGNTIYF; CDR3nt: TGTGCCAGCAGTTACTCGACAGGCGGAGGAAACACCATATATTTT
v_gene: TRBV11-2; d_gene: TRBD1; abundance: NA; j_gene: TRBJ2-2; CDR3aa: CASSAQQGYGELFF; CDR3nt: TGTGCCAGCAGCGCCCAACAGGGGTACGGGGAGCTGTTTTTT
v_gene: TRBV11-2; d_gene: NA; abundance: NA; j_gene: TRBJ2-3; CDR3aa: CASSFKGADTQYF; CDR3nt: TGTGCCAGCAGCTTTAAAGGTGCAGATACGCAGTATTTT
v_gene: TRBV19; d_gene: TRBD1; abundance: few; j_gene: TRBJ1-2; CDR3aa: CASSKRSDRSYGYTF; CDR3nt: TGTGCCAGTAGTAAAAGATCGGACAGGAGCTATGGCTACACCTTC
v_gene: TRBV9; d_gene: NA; abundance: NA; j_gene: TRBJ2-2; CDR3aa: CASSVGGGTGELFF; CDR3nt: TGTGCCAGCAGCGTAGGGGGCGGCACCGGGGAGCTGTTTTTT